This T cell receptor (beta chain) was retrieved from a study of tissue T cells after allogeneic stem cell transplantation. Study findings and constraints: Only a limited share of tissue TCRs appeared in blood or spleen. The patient cohort was small and clinically heterogeneous, with limited sampling depth.

Germline CDR1 is KGHDR and CDR2 is SFDVKD. V lost 4 bases to trimming and J lost 6 bases, with 4 bases between them. The CDR3 spans 11 residues. Sequencing used immunoSEQ multiplex PCR; TCRdb keeps in-frame clones, though not all of them. The sample has approximately 12,000 clones, around two thirds seen once; the top ten hold roughly 14%. Non-transplant comparator patients with other cancers had at least five gastrointestinal samples and no known gastrointestinal disease. Autopsy tissues included GI tract, liver, skin and lymphoid organs. Points on this clone: Its antigen is undetermined.

The sequence was collected from a woman between 18 and 49 years old with breast cancer. The sample in question was tissue from the right colon, obtained at autopsy. V and J are TRBV24-1 and TRBJ2-3; no reliable D call. The CDR3 nucleotides are TGTGCCACCAGTGAAAGCGATACGCAGTATTTT. Translation gives CATSESDTQYF.